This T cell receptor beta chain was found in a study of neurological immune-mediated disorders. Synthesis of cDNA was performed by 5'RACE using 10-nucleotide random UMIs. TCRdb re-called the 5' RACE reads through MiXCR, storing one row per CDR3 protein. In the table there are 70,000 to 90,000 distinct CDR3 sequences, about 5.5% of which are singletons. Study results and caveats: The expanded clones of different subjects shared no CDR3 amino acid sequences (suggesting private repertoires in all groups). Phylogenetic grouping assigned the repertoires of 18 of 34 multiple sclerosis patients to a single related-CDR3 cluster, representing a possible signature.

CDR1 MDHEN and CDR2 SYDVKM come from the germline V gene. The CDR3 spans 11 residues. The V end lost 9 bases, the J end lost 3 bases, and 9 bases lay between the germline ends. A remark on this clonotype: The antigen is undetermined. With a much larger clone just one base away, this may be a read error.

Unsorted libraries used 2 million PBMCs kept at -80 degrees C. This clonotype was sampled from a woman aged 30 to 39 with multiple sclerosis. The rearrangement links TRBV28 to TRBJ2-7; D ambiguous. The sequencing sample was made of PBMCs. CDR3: CARSKYYEQYF. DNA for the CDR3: TGTGCCAGAAGTAAGTACTACGAGCAGTACTTC.